These T cell receptor beta chains were read from a single sample in a study of neurological immune-mediated disorders. Each CDR3 protein gets one entry after TCRdb re-called the 5' RACE reads with MiXCR. The table lists tens of thousands of distinct CDR3 sequences, more than 5% of them singletons. The sequenced sample consisted of PBMCs. These receptors originate from a woman aged 60-75 years with multiple sclerosis. Each CDR3 is given with its conserved first and last residue. D genes are given only for firm matches. Expanded clones get a size class; other rows say once, few or many, or leave the size out.

V gene	D gene	clone size	J gene	CDR3 DNA	CDR3 protein
TRBV10-2	.	many	TRBJ1-1	TGCGCCAGCAGTGAGTTCAGAAACACTGAAGCTTTCTTT	CASSEFRNTEAFF
TRBV12-3/TRBV12-4	.	many	TRBJ2-1	TGTGCCAGCAGGTCGTCCCTAGGTGATGAGCAGTTCTTC	CASRSSLGDEQFF
TRBV9	TRBD1	many	TRBJ2-2	TGTGCCAGCAGCACCGGGACAGTGAACACCGGGGAGCTGTTTTTT	CASSTGTVNTGELFF
TRBV20-1	.	many	TRBJ2-7	TGCAGTGCCGAGGGGACACCGATATCCTACGAGCAGTACTTC	CSAEGTPISYEQYF
TRBV5-6	.	many	TRBJ2-7	TGTGCCAGCAGCTTGTGGGGAGTTTGGGGAGCCTACGAGCAGTACTTC	CASSLWGVWGAYEQYF
TRBV28	TRBD1	many	TRBJ2-7	TGTGCCAGCAGTCCTTCGGGACAGTCAAACTCCTACGAGCAGTACTTC	CASSPSGQSNSYEQYF
TRBV19	.	many	TRBJ1-2	TGTGCCAGTACCCAGGACGGGACTAACTATGGCTACACCTTC	CASTQDGTNYGYTF
TRBV5-1	TRBD1	many	TRBJ2-4	TGCGCCAGCAGCTTGGTCCAGGGGGCTAATCTAGCCAAAAACATTCAGTACTTC	CASSLVQGANLAKNIQYF
TRBV5-1	TRBD1	many	TRBJ1-6	TGCGCCAGCAGTATGGCAGGGGGCTTAAATTCACCCCTCCACTTT	CASSMAGGLNSPLHF
TRBV20-1	TRBD1	many	TRBJ1-1	TGCAGTGTAGTTCCTGACAGGGGGTTGGATTGGGTCATGAACACTGAAGCTTTCTTT	CSVVPDRGLDWVMNTEAFF
TRBV10-3	.	many	TRBJ2-2	TGTGCCATCAGCGTAATTCCAACAGAGGCCGGGGAGCTGTTTTTT	CAISVIPTEAGELFF
TRBV5-6	TRBD1	many	TRBJ2-5	TGTGCCAGCAGCCCTGGGCAGGGGGCCCTAGGGCAAGAGACCCAGTACTTC	CASSPGQGALGQETQYF
TRBV27	TRBD1	many	TRBJ2-6	TGTGCCAGCAGCCCGGACAGGGGGCCTGGGGCCAACGTCCTGACTTTC	CASSPDRGPGANVLTF
TRBV5-1	.	many	TRBJ1-1	TGCGCCAGCAGCTCTCTTGGGGGAGGTGAAGCTTTCTTT	CASSSLGGGEAFF
TRBV5-5	.	many	TRBJ2-3	TGTGCCAGCAGCCTCCCAGGGGGGACAGATACGCAGTATTTT	CASSLPGGTDTQYF
TRBV7-2	.	many	TRBJ2-1	TGTGCCAGCACGCCACAAGCTACAAACCCGCAGTTCTTC	CASTPQATNPQFF
TRBV12-3/TRBV12-4	.	many	TRBJ1-1	TGTGCCAGCATTTACCAGGACAAACGTGAAGCTTTCTTT	CASIYQDKREAFF
TRBV6-2/TRBV6-3	TRBD1	many	TRBJ2-7	TGTGCCAGCAGTTACTCAAAGACAGGGGCCTACGAGCAGTACTTC	CASSYSKTGAYEQYF
TRBV20-1	TRBD2	many	TRBJ2-7	TGCAGTGCTTTGGGACTAGCGGGGCCAAAGGCGGATGAGCAGTACTTC	CSALGLAGPKADEQYF
TRBV7-8	.	many	TRBJ2-7	TGTGCCAGCAGCTTAGGGGACTGGGGCTACGAGCAGTACTTC	CASSLGDWGYEQYF
TRBV10-3	TRBD2	few	TRBJ2-3	TGTGCCATCAGCTCTAGCGGGGCTAGCACAGATACGCAGTATTTT	CAISSSGASTDTQYF
TRBV7-2	.	.	TRBJ1-4	TGTGCCAGCAGCGTACAGATTAATGAAAAACTGTTTTTT	CASSVQINEKLFF
TRBV7-2	.	many	TRBJ2-3	TGTGCCAGCAGCGTAGGGGGATATACGCAGTATTTT	CASSVGGYTQYF
TRBV20-1	TRBD1	many	TRBJ2-5	TGCAGTGCTAGCAGGGGGTTGAGAGAGACCCAGTACTTC	CSASRGLRETQYF
TRBV5-5	.	many	TRBJ2-7	TGTGCCAGCAGCTCGACTCCAGAGACGCAGAACTACGAGCAGTACTTC	CASSSTPETQNYEQYF
TRBV3-1	.	many	TRBJ2-1	TGTGCCAGCAGCCAGGACCTTTACAATGAGCAGTTCTTC	CASSQDLYNEQFF
TRBV7-6	TRBD1	many	TRBJ1-3	TGTGCCAGCAGCTTAGTTGTTCCAGGGGGATTCTCTGGAAACACCATATATTTT	CASSLVVPGGFSGNTIYF
TRBV6-5	TRBD1	many	TRBJ1-2	TGTGCCAGCAGTTACTCCTGGACAGGGAGTTCCCCTAATGGCTACACCTTC	CASSYSWTGSSPNGYTF
TRBV15	TRBD1	many	TRBJ1-4	TGTGCCACCAGCAGGGACAGGGGGCAAGAAAAACTGTTTTTT	CATSRDRGQEKLFF
TRBV7-9	TRBD2	many	TRBJ2-1	TGTGCCAGCAGCGGAGCCCCTAGCGGGAACTACAATGAGCAGTTCTTC	CASSGAPSGNYNEQFF
TRBV12-3/TRBV12-4	.	many	TRBJ2-6	TGTGCCAGCAGAGGGCCGGGGGAACCTGGGGCCAACGTCCTGACTTTC	CASRGPGEPGANVLTF
TRBV5-1	.	many	TRBJ2-1	TGCGCCAGCAGCTTGGAGAACGGGGCGGCGGGAAATGAGCAGTTCTTC	CASSLENGAAGNEQFF
TRBV10-3	.	many	TRBJ2-1	TGTGCCATCAAAAGCGGCAGGGGCGAGGTCAATGAGCAGTTCTTC	CAIKSGRGEVNEQFF
TRBV5-8	.	many	TRBJ2-4	TGTGCCAGCAGCTTGTTAAGTGGAGGGCGAGCCAAAAACATTCAGTACTTC	CASSLLSGGRAKNIQYF
TRBV5-1	TRBD1	many	TRBJ1-2	TGCGCCAGCAGCTTGGACGGGACAGGGGCCTATGGCTACACCTTC	CASSLDGTGAYGYTF
TRBV5-1	.	many	TRBJ1-3	TGCGCCAGCAGAGCGGGGAGCTCTGGAAACACCATATATTTT	CASRAGSSGNTIYF
TRBV20-1	.	many	TRBJ1-5	TGCAGTGCTAGCACCGGGAGCAATCAGCCCCAGCATTTT	CSASTGSNQPQHF
TRBV28	TRBD2	many	TRBJ2-1	TGTGCCAGCAGTTTAGCTAGCGGGGGGATTCGATATGAGCAGTTCTTC	CASSLASGGIRYEQFF
TRBV27	.	many	TRBJ2-7	TGTGCCAGCAGAGGGGGGGGACCCCCGTCGGGCGAGCAGTACTTC	CASRGGGPPSGEQYF
TRBV11-2	TRBD2	.	TRBJ2-3	TGTGCCAGCAGCCTGCAGCGGGGGCCCAACACGGATACGCAGTATTTT	CASSLQRGPNTDTQYF
TRBV7-2	.	.	TRBJ2-5	TGTGCCAGCAGCATAGTACCGGAGATCCAGTACTTC	CASSIVPEIQYF
TRBV5-1	TRBD2	many	TRBJ2-1	TGCGCCAGCAGCGCGAGTTATAGCGGGGGCACTTACAATGAGCAGTTCTTC	CASSASYSGGTYNEQFF
TRBV9	.	many	TRBJ2-1	TGTGCCAGCAGCTCAGCCAGGTTGCAGAACAATGAGCAGTTCTTC	CASSSARLQNNEQFF
TRBV12-3/TRBV12-4	.	many	TRBJ1-5	TGTGCCAGCAGGATAAGTAGCAATCAGCCCCAGCATTTT	CASRISSNQPQHF
TRBV5-6	.	many	TRBJ1-1	TGTGCCAGCAGTAGGATGGACACTGAAGCTTTCTTT	CASSRMDTEAFF
TRBV7-6	.	many	TRBJ2-2	TGTGCCAGCAGCTTAGTGGGCAGGGGTGCGAACACCGGGGAGCTGTTTTTT	CASSLVGRGANTGELFF
TRBV7-9	TRBD1	many	TRBJ1-1	TGTGCCAGCAGCGCTACCGTGGAGGGGGCGTTTCTGCAAGCTTTCTTT	CASSATVEGAFLQAFF
TRBV20-1	.	many	TRBJ1-2	TGCAGTGCCCCCCCTCCGACAGCAGCCCATGGCTACACCTTC	CSAPPPTAAHGYTF
TRBV20-1	.	many	TRBJ2-3	TGCAGTGCTAGTCGACTCCCCAGCACAGATACGCAGTATTTT	CSASRLPSTDTQYF
TRBV5-6	.	few	TRBJ1-1	TGTGCCAGCAGCTTCACCGGGCCGGGCACTGAAGCTTTCTTT	CASSFTGPGTEAFF
TRBV15	TRBD2	many	TRBJ2-3	TGTGCCACCAGCAGAGTTGGCGGGGGTATGGATACGCAGTATTTT	CATSRVGGGMDTQYF
TRBV28	.	many	TRBJ1-2	TGTGCCAGCAGTTTAGGGGGTTTCGATGGCTACACCTTC	CASSLGGFDGYTF
TRBV20-1	.	many	TRBJ2-5	TGCAGTGCTATAGTACAGGGAAACCAAGAGACCCAGTACTTC	CSAIVQGNQETQYF
TRBV20-1	TRBD2	many	TRBJ2-1	TGCAGTGCGGAACTAGCGGGGGCCTACAATGAGCAGTTCTTC	CSAELAGAYNEQFF
TRBV5-1	TRBD1	few	TRBJ2-3	TGCGCCAGCAGCTTGGTGCGACAGGGGGCGCGTTCAGATACGCAGTATTTT	CASSLVRQGARSDTQYF
TRBV7-2	TRBD2	many	TRBJ2-7	TGTGCCAGCAGCGAAACGGGACTAGCGGGGGAGCAGTACTTC	CASSETGLAGEQYF
TRBV15	.	many	TRBJ1-2	TGTGCCACCAGCAGCCAATCAACAGGGACGTCTGGCTACACCTTC	CATSSQSTGTSGYTF
TRBV29-1	TRBD1	many	TRBJ2-2	TGCAGCGCGAGTCACAGGGGGCGGTCCACCGGGGAGCTGTTTTTT	CSASHRGRSTGELFF